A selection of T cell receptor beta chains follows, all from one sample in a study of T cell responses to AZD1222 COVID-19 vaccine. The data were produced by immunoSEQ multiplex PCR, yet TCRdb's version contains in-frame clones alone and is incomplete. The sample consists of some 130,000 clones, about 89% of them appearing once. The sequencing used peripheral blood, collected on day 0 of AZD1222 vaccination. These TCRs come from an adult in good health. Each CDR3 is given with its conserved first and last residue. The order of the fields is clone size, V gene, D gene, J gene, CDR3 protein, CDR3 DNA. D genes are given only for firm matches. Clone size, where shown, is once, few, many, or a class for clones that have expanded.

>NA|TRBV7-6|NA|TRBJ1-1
CASSPESPIEGSEAFF
TGTGCCAGCAGCCCCGAATCCCCGATCGAGGGATCGGAGGCTTTCTTT
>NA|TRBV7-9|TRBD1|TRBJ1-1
CASSMRGRVIEAFF
TGTGCCAGCAGCATGAGGGGGCGCGTTATTGAAGCTTTCTTT
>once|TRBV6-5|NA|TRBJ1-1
CASTLSSGGVTEAFF
TGTGCCAGCACCCTTTCCTCGGGGGGCGTGACTGAAGCTTTCTTT
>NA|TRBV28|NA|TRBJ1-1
CASSPSVWGHTEAFF
TGTGCCAGCAGCCCGAGTGTTTGGGGGCACACTGAAGCTTTCTTT
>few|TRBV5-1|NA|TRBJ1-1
CASSTGNTEAFF
TGCGCCAGCAGTACAGGGAACACTGAAGCTTTCTTT
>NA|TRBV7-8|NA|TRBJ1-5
CASSSQLGANQPQHF
TGTGCCAGCAGCTCGCAATTAGGGGCAAATCAGCCCCAGCATTTT
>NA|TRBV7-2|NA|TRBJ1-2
CASSPGIYYGYTF
TGTGCCAGCAGTCCCGGGATCTACTATGGCTACACCTTC
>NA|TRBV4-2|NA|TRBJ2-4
CASSQVGDPNIQYF
TGTGCCAGCAGCCAAGTGGGGGACCCAAACATTCAGTACTTC
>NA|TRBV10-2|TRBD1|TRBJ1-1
CASRQTGTGGKNTEAFF
TGCGCCAGCAGGCAGACCGGGACAGGGGGGAAGAACACTGAAGCTTTCTTT
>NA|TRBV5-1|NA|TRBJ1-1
CASSSAVMNTEAFF
TGCGCCAGCAGTTCTGCGGTAATGAACACTGAAGCTTTCTTT
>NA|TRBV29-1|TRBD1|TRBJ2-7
CSIRIGGPREQYF
TGCAGTATCAGGATAGGGGGCCCCCGCGAGCAGTACTTC
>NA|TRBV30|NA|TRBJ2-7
CAWSVGGGSGEQYF
TGTGCCTGGAGTGTAGGGGGAGGGTCGGGCGAGCAGTACTTC
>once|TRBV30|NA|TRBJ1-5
CAWGNNQPQHF
TGTGCCTGGGGCAATAATCAGCCCCAGCATTTT
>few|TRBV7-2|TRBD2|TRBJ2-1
CASSSSAGGAYNEQFF
TGTGCCAGCAGCTCCTCTGCGGGGGGCGCTTACAATGAGCAGTTCTTC
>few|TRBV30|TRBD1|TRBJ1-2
CAWSLLQGRGYTF
TGTGCCTGGAGTTTATTACAGGGGAGAGGCTACACCTTC
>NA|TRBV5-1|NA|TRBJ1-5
CASSLSGSHNQPQHF
TGCGCCAGCAGCTTGTCGGGGAGCCACAATCAGCCCCAGCATTTT
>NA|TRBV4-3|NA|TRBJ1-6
CASRQEAGRDNSPLHF
TGCGCCAGCAGGCAAGAAGCCGGACGGGATAATTCACCCCTCCACTTT
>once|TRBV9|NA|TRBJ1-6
CASSVEAFTGGNSPLHF
TGTGCCAGCAGCGTAGAGGCCTTTACGGGAGGTAATTCACCCCTCCACTTT
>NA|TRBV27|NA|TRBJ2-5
CASSLGGSGETQYF
TGTGCCAGCAGTTTAGGGGGCAGCGGGGAGACCCAGTACTTC
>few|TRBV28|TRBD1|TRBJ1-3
CASSPLQRTGPNTIYF
TGTGCCAGCAGTCCCCTTCAGCGGACAGGGCCAAACACCATATATTTT
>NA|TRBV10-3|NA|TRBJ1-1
CAISGYSGNTEAFF
TGTGCCATCAGTGGCTACAGTGGGAACACTGAAGCTTTCTTT
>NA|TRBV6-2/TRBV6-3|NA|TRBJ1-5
CASSGTPYSNQPQHF
TGTGCCAGCAGTGGGACACCTTATAGCAATCAGCCCCAGCATTTT
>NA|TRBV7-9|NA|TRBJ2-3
CASSLGGLKSTDTQYF
TGTGCCAGCAGCTTGGGGGGCCTAAAGAGCACAGATACGCAGTATTTT
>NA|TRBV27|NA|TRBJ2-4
CASRPWVDSEAKNIQYF
TGTGCCAGCCGACCATGGGTCGATAGTGAGGCCAAAAACATTCAGTACTTC
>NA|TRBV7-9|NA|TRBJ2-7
CASSLSQDYEQYF
TGTGCCAGCAGCTTGAGTCAGGACTACGAGCAGTACTTC
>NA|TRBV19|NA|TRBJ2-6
CASKMRTGANVLTF
TGTGCCAGTAAGATGAGAACTGGGGCCAACGTCCTGACTTTC
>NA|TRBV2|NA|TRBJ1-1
CASMRTWRTEAFF
TGTGCCAGCATGCGGACCTGGAGGACTGAAGCTTTCTTT
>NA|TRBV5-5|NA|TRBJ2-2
CASSYGTGNTGELFF
TGTGCCAGCAGCTACGGAACAGGGAACACCGGGGAGCTGTTTTTT
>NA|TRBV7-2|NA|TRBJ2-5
CASSFYSGLQETQYF
TGTGCCAGCAGCTTTTATTCGGGGCTACAAGAGACCCAGTACTTC
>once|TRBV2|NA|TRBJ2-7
CASRGNYEQYF
TGTGCCAGCAGGGGGAACTACGAGCAGTACTTC
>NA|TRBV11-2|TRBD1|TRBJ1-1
CASSTDRVAEAFF
TGTGCCAGCAGTACCGACAGGGTAGCTGAAGCTTTCTTT
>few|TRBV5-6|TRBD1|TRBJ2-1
CASSPGTGFREQFF
TGTGCCAGCAGCCCCGGGACAGGGTTCAGGGAGCAGTTCTTC